These 27 T cell receptor beta chains share one sample of origin, sequenced in a study of shared T cell receptors in the human thymus (dated by TCRdb to 2020 to 2023). Receptor libraries were prepared by the immunoSEQ multiplex PCR assay. TCRdb took this table from immuneACCESS and kept in-frame rearrangements with V and J called. Such tables lack part of the clones; where checked against another copy, unresolved V genes explain under half of the gap, and the rest is unexplained. Across this sample there are 540,000 or so clones, with around 82% seen only once. Jointly, the top ten make up less than 0.015% of the sample. In addition, the sample was reused for a study of human thymus T cells.

The sequencing input was thymocytes. Source of these receptors: a boy in the first two years of life with a congenital heart defect. Donor details come from another sample of the same person, matched by shared clones.

The CDR3 is CASSPGLARFYEQYF. The DNA for the CDR3 is TGCGCCAGCAGCCCGGGACTAGCGAGATTCTACGAGCAGTACTTC. This chain joins TRBV5-1 and TRBJ2-7, with TRBD2 matching over 10 bases. The CDR3 totals 15 residues. V trimming: 4 bases; J trimming: 3 bases; junction bases outside the gene matches: 7. In germline, CDR1 is SGHRS, CDR2 YFSETQ.

Only a few counts were recorded for this clone. The chain carries TRBV4-2 and TRBJ2-7, with TRBD2 identical over 16 bases. Per the germline V gene, CDR1 is LGHNA and CDR2 is YNFKEQ. V gave up 1 base and J gave up 2 bases; unmatched junction bases: 11. The CDR3 has 20 amino acids. The CDR3 DNA reads TGTGCCAGCAGCCAAGCTGGCCCGGGACTAGCGGGAGGGCCGGCCTACGAGCAGTACTTC. This translates into CASSQAGPGLAGGPAYEQYF.

This sequence joins TRBV29-1 and TRBJ2-2, with TRBD1 identical over 7 bases. CDR3 length: 11 residues. CDR1 and CDR2 (germline): SQVTM, ANQGSEA. Unmatched junction bases numbered 2, after V lost 6 bases and J lost 7 bases. CDR3 sequence (DNA): TGCAGCGTAACAGGGGTCGGGGAGCTGTTTTTT. Translated: CSVTGVGELFF.

The rearrangement uses TRBV27 and TRBJ2-7; a weak D match, TRBD1 (6 bases). Deletions cut 4 bases from V and 4 bases from J, with 17 bases between. This CDR3 is 15 amino acids long. The germline gives CDR1 MNHEY, CDR2 SMNVEV (reference sequence). In DNA, the CDR3 is TGTGCCAGCAGTTCAGCCGGGACATGGTCTTACGAGCAGTACTTC. It specifies CASSSAGTWSYEQYF.

The chain joins TRBV5-4 to TRBJ1-1; 9 bases map to TRBD1. This CDR3 is 14 amino acids long. Germline loops: CDR1 SGHNT, CDR2 YYREEE (reference sequence). Trimming removed 3 bases from V and 11 bases from J; junction bases left unmatched: 11. The CDR3 sequence: CASSYPTGGESAFF. The CDR3 nucleotides read TGTGCCAGCAGCTACCCAACAGGGGGCGAATCGGCTTTCTTT.

This clone came up a few times. This chain uses TRBV12-5 with TRBJ2-7; 7 bases agree with TRBD2. This CDR3 has 16 residues. V lost 6 bases, J lost 1 base, and 12 bases stayed unmatched. Germline V gene sequence: CDR1 LGHNT, CDR2 FRNRAP. CDR3 bases: TGTGCTAGTGGGCCCGCCGTGGGGGGGGGTTCCTACGAGCAGTACTTC. Amino acid sequence: CASGPAVGGGSYEQYF.

V is TRBV7-2 and J is TRBJ2-7; 12 nucleotides match TRBD2. J lost 6 bases, V lost 7 bases, and 13 bases had no gene match. Looked up from germline, CDR1 is SGHTA and CDR2 is FQGNSA. This CDR3 spans 16 amino acids. CDR3 coding DNA: TGTGCCAGCAACACCGGACTAGCGGGACGGAATGGCGAGCAGTACTTC. It yields the protein CASNTGLAGRNGEQYF.

The sample holds a few counts of this clone. V usage is TRBV29-1 and J usage is TRBJ2-7; 8 bases align to TRBD1. The CDR3 loop spans 14 amino acids. Germline lookup yields CDR1 SQVTM and CDR2 ANQGSEA. V lost 1 base to trimming and J lost 3 bases; unmatched junction nucleotides: 5. CDR3 region: CSVEAPGGIYEQYF. CDR3 in DNA: TGCAGCGTTGAAGCCCCAGGGGGCATCTACGAGCAGTACTTC.

The gene calls are TRBV10-1 and TRBJ2-2; the match to TRBD1 covers 9 bases. Trimming at V came to 6 bases and at J to 4 bases, leaving 9 bases not matched to a gene. The CDR3 is made up of 16 amino acids. The germline V gene encodes CDR1 WNHNN and CDR2 SYGVQD (reference sequence). CDR3 DNA: TGCGCCAGCAGAGGGACCGGGACAGGGCCCACCGGGGAGCTGTTTTTT. Protein: CASRGTGTGPTGELFF.

The V and J genes are TRBV5-1 and TRBJ1-1; TRBD1 matches at 9 bases. The CDR3 totals 18 residues. Germline values: CDR1 SGHRS, CDR2 YFSETQ. V was clipped by 5 bases and J by 3 bases; unmatched bases: 17. CDR3 in amino acids: CASRVGTGTGNYDTEAFF. The CDR3 DNA sequence: TGCGCCAGCAGGGTTGGGACCGGGACAGGGAATTACGACACTGAAGCTTTCTTT.

The chain recombines TRBV4-2 with TRBJ2-6; 12 bases match TRBD2. V shed 4 bases, J shed 3 bases, and the junction held 4 bases outside the gene matches. CDR1 and CDR2 (germline): LGHNA, YNFKEQ. The CDR3 covers 17 residues. Written as DNA, the CDR3 is TGTGCCAGCAGCCTGACTAGCGGGAGCAGTGGGGCCAACGTCCTGACTTTC. As protein: CASSLTSGSSGANVLTF.

Here the CDR3 reads CASSPDPGTSGYEQYF. The CDR3, as DNA: TGTGCCAGCAGCCCCGACCCCGGGACTAGCGGGTACGAGCAGTACTTC. The chain couples TRBV9 to TRBJ2-7; 12 bases are a match to TRBD2. The junction had 9 bases not matched to a gene; V was cut back by 4 bases and J by 4 bases. CDR1 is SGDLS, CDR2 YYNGEE, per germline. The CDR3 is 16 amino acids.

The rearrangement uses TRBV29-1 and TRBJ2-3; the match to TRBD2 covers 8 bases. Germline V gene data show CDR1 as SQVTM and CDR2 as ANQGSEA. The CDR3 runs 21 residues. V was pared by 7 bases and J by 3 bases, with 30 bases of the junction left unmatched. This CDR3 reads CSADREKPTSGLEVCTDTQYF. The CDR3, as DNA: TGCAGCGCTGACAGAGAGAAACCAACTAGCGGCCTAGAGGTCTGTACAGATACGCAGTATTTT.

This clone was observed once. The chain combines TRBV18 with TRBJ2-7, with D perhaps matching TRBD2 (6 bases). Deletions cut 3 bases from V and 0 bases from J, with 18 bases between. Germline V gene sequence: CDR1 KGHSH, CDR2 LQKENI. The CDR3 runs to 17 residues. Written as DNA, the CDR3 is TGTGCCAGCTCACCGCCCCCGGGACTCTTTTGCTCCTACGAGCAGTACTTC. Protein: CASSPPPGLFCSYEQYF.

In this sample, this clone turned up once. The chain combines TRBV27 with TRBJ2-1, with 10 bases fitting TRBD1. Germline lookup yields CDR1 MNHEY and CDR2 SMNVEV (reference sequence). There are 15 residues in the CDR3. V shed 7 bases, J shed 3 bases, and the junction held 6 bases outside the gene matches. CDR3 protein: CASTPTGGDYNEQFF. In DNA form, the CDR3 reads TGTGCCAGCACCCCGACAGGGGGCGACTACAATGAGCAGTTCTTC.

This chain connects TRBV5-1 to TRBJ2-7, with D perhaps matching TRBD2 (5 bases). Germline lookup yields CDR1 SGHRS and CDR2 YFSETQ. With 1 base removed from V and 1 base from J, the gap between germline ends came to 9 bases. The CDR3 is made up of 14 amino acids. The DNA for the CDR3 is TGCGCCAGCAGCTTGATGGAGGTTTCCTACGAGCAGTACTTC. It encodes CASSLMEVSYEQYF.

J is TRBJ2-1 and V is TRBV12-5; 11 nucleotides match TRBD2. The V segment lost 6 bases and the J segment 0 bases; nucleotides outside the gene matches: 7. This CDR3 is 17 amino acids long. CDR1 and CDR2 (germline): LGHNT, FRNRAP. The CDR3 DNA is TGTGCTAGTGGCCGGAGACTAGCGGGGTTCTCCTACAATGAGCAGTTCTTC. Residues: CASGRRLAGFSYNEQFF.

V gene TRBV19 combines with J gene TRBJ2-3, with unresolved D. The CDR3 loop spans 15 amino acids. Trimming cost V 7 bases and J 2 bases, with 16 bases left between them. The germline V gene has CDR1 LNHDA and CDR2 SQIVND (reference sequence). The DNA for the CDR3 is TGTGCCAGTACCCCCGTGCCGACACACACAGATACGCAGTATTTT. Residues: CASTPVPTHTDTQYF. Variable domain in full (rest from reference TRBV19 and TRBJ2-3): DGGITQSPKYLFRKEGQNVTLSCEQNLNHDAMYWYRQDPGQGLRLIYYSQIVNDFQKGDIAEGYSVSREKKESFPLTVTSAQKNPTAFYLCASTPVPTHTDTQYFGPGTRLTVL.

This clone has a single count. V and J are TRBV27 and TRBJ2-3; maybe TRBD2 (5 bases). Looked up from germline, CDR1 is MNHEY and CDR2 is SMNVEV (reference sequence). V was clipped by 3 bases and J by 1 base, with 14 bases between them. This CDR3 has 16 amino acids. This CDR3 reads CASSFRAVWGTDTQYF. CDR3 DNA: TGTGCCAGCAGTTTTAGAGCGGTATGGGGCACAGATACGCAGTATTTT.

This chain links TRBV28 with TRBJ2-3; 7 bases line up with TRBD2. Unmatched junction bases numbered 16, after V lost 4 bases and J lost 6 bases. CDR1 and CDR2 from the germline V gene are MDHEN and SYDVKM. This CDR3 is 17 amino acids long. Written as DNA, the CDR3 is TGTGCCAGCAGTTCCCTTCCGGGGGGAAGGGTGGGGGATACGCAGTATTTT. Translating gives CASSSLPGGRVGDTQYF. Drawing the rest from reference TRBV28 and TRBJ2-3, the complete variable domain is DVKVTQSSRYLVKRTGEKVFLECVQDMDHENMFWYRQDPGLGLRLIYFSYDVKMKEKGDIPEGYSVSREKKERFSLILESASTNQTSMYLCASSSLPGGRVGDTQYFGPGTRLTVL.

This clone occurred once. V and J are TRBV5-6 and TRBJ2-7; the D is unclear. V lost 3 bases and J 0 bases, leaving 4 bases between the germline ends. The CDR3 length is 12 residues. Germline loops: CDR1 SGHDT, CDR2 YYEEEE. The DNA of the CDR3 is TGTGCCAGCAGCTCATCCTCCTACGAGCAGTACTTC. Translation gives CASSSSSYEQYF. Drawing the rest from reference TRBV5-6 and TRBJ2-7, the complete variable domain is DAGVTQSPTHLIKTRGQQVTLRCSPKSGHDTVSWYQQALGQGPQFIFQYYEEEERQRGNFPDRFSGHQFPNYSSELNVNALLLGDSALYLCASSSSSYEQYFGPGTRLTVT.

This clone turned up a few times. V and J are TRBV6-5 and TRBJ2-3, with TRBD1 matching 7 bases. In germline, CDR1 is MNHEY, CDR2 SVGAGI. CDR3 length: 14 amino acids. J gave up 4 bases and V 5 bases, and 6 bases lay outside the gene matches. In DNA, the CDR3 is TGTGCCAGCAGTCTCAGACAGGGAGCAGATACGCAGTATTTT. Translating gives CASSLRQGADTQYF.

The rearrangement joins TRBV5-1 to TRBJ2-1, with a possible D match to TRBD2 (7 bases). V gave up 2 bases and J gave up 5 bases, with 14 bases separating them. The CDR3 loop spans 15 amino acids. Germline values: CDR1 SGHRS, CDR2 YFSETQ. CDR3 protein: CASSFGGAINNEQFF. In DNA form, the CDR3 reads TGCGCCAGCAGCTTTGGGGGGGCTATCAACAATGAGCAGTTCTTC. Complete variable domain (other parts from reference TRBV5-1 and TRBJ2-1): KAGVTQTPRYLIKTRGQQVTLSCSPISGHRSVSWYQQTPGQGLQFLFEYFSETQRNKGNFPGRFSGRQFSNSRSEMNVSTLELGDSALYLCASSFGGAINNEQFFGPGTRLTVL.

This rearrangement joins TRBV13 to TRBJ2-7, with D maybe TRBD1 (5 bases). The CDR3 spans 12 residues. CDR1 and CDR2 from the germline V gene are PRHDT and FYEKMQ (reference sequence). Trimming took off 8 bases at V and 0 bases at J, with 8 bases between the two ends. CDR3 amino acids: CASRQRSYEQYF. The CDR3 DNA reads TGTGCCAGCCGACAGCGCTCCTACGAGCAGTACTTC.

This rearrangement joins TRBV28 to TRBJ2-7; TRBD1 aligns across 7 bases. Germline assignment: CDR1 MDHEN and CDR2 SYDVKM. The V and J ends lost 3 bases and 2 bases, in that order; junction bases with no gene match: 13. The CDR3 length is 17 residues. CDR3 residues: CASSFMCLGQEPYEQYF. CDR3 in DNA: TGTGCCAGCAGTTTTATGTGCCTCGGACAGGAGCCCTACGAGCAGTACTTC. Using reference TRBV28 and TRBJ2-7 for the parts outside the CDR3, the full variable domain is DVKVTQSSRYLVKRTGEKVFLECVQDMDHENMFWYRQDPGLGLRLIYFSYDVKMKEKGDIPEGYSVSREKKERFSLILESASTNQTSMYLCASSFMCLGQEPYEQYFGPGTRLTVT.

This chain joins TRBV5-6 and TRBJ1-2, with a weak D call TRBD1 (5 bases). This CDR3 has 13 residues. V was clipped by 3 bases and J by 6 bases, with 12 bases between them. Germline V lookup: CDR1 SGHDT, CDR2 YYEEEE. The CDR3 loop is CASSSAGRHGYTF. CDR3 nucleotide sequence: TGTGCCAGCAGCTCGGCAGGGCGGCATGGCTACACCTTC.

The chain couples TRBV27 to TRBJ1-1; 7 bases align to TRBD1. J lost 1 base, V lost 5 bases, and 7 bases had no gene match. The CDR3 covers 15 residues. CDR1 and CDR2 from the germline V gene are MNHEY and SMNVEV (reference sequence). The CDR3 DNA is TGTGCCAGCAGTAGACAGGGCCTATGGAACACTGAAGCTTTCTTT. Protein product: CASSRQGLWNTEAFF.